A selection of T cell receptor beta chains follows, all from one sample in a study of cytomegalovirus exposure and HLA in healthy donors. TCRdb's table, derived via immunoSEQ multiplex PCR, lists solely in-frame clones and lacks some. Here the sample spans some 77,000 clones, roughly 80% being singletons. Sequences were obtained from PBMCs. Receptors originate from a man between 50 and 59 years old in good health and CMV-seropositive. The conserved cysteine and the conserved F or W are not part of the CDR3 here. A D gene is named only where the DNA matches it firmly. Expanded clones get a size class; other rows say once, few or many, or leave the size out.

D: -
length: 12
V: TRBV27
J: TRBJ1-1
size: -
CDR3: ASRLGTLGTEAF

D: -
length: 11
V: TRBV10-3
J: TRBJ2-3
size: -
CDR3: AISGRGKDTQY

D: -
length: 10
V: TRBV19
J: TRBJ1-2
size: -
CDR3: ASSIPRVGYT

D: TRBD1
length: 12
V: TRBV7-9
J: TRBJ1-1
size: -
CDR3: ASSPGTGGREAF

D: -
length: 13
V: TRBV7-9
J: TRBJ1-1
size: -
CDR3: ASSLELGGVTEAF

D: -
length: 10
V: TRBV21-1
J: TRBJ2-1
size: -
CDR3: APVGQYNEQF

D: -
length: 13
V: TRBV9
J: TRBJ2-3
size: -
CDR3: ASSVGVSPSSTQY

D: TRBD1
length: 13
V: TRBV11-2
J: TRBJ2-3
size: -
CDR3: ASSGAGTEVDTQY

D: TRBD2
length: 12
V: TRBV5-4
J: TRBJ2-5
size: -
CDR3: ASSSTSGGETQY

D: TRBD2
length: 14
V: TRBV7-2
J: TRBJ2-1
size: -
CDR3: ANSRVAGGFYNEQF

D: -
length: 13
V: TRBV9
J: TRBJ1-3
size: once
CDR3: ASSVGTQSGNTIY

D: -
length: 12
V: TRBV18
J: TRBJ2-7
size: -
CDR3: ASSRGTVGYEQY

D: -
length: 13
V: TRBV29-1
J: TRBJ2-1
size: -
CDR3: SVAATTQPYNEQF

D: TRBD2
length: 14
V: TRBV7-2
J: TRBJ2-5
size: -
CDR3: ASSLRLAGVQETQY

D: -
length: 12
V: TRBV11-2
J: TRBJ1-6
size: -
CDR3: ASSWLGRDSPLH

D: -
length: 10
V: TRBV6-1
J: TRBJ1-1
size: -
CDR3: ASSEQGTEAF

D: -
length: 13
V: TRBV7-9
J: TRBJ2-1
size: -
CDR3: ASRMPRLPDNEQF

D: TRBD2
length: 12
V: TRBV7-3
J: TRBJ2-7
size: -
CDR3: ASSPGGGGYEQY

D: -
length: 12
V: TRBV19
J: TRBJ2-6
size: -
CDR3: ASSTSAGANVLT

D: -
length: 14
V: TRBV4-1
J: TRBJ2-7
size: -
CDR3: ASSQNGVGGAYEQY